The 3 T cell receptor beta chains below all came from one sample that was sequenced in a study of T cells in pancreatic ductal adenocarcinoma. Measured with immunoSEQ multiplex PCR; TCRdb has only the in-frame clones, and not every one. The sample holds approximately 9,400 clones, 67% seen once. Selected pancreatic ductal adenocarcinoma patients had undergone surgery without neoadjuvant therapy. What was sequenced was pancreatic tumor tissue. These receptors were taken from a human donor with pancreatic ductal adenocarcinoma.

This chain connects TRBV2 to TRBJ1-1; D is possibly TRBD1 (6 bases). This CDR3 has 13 residues. Trimming left V 6 bases short and J 4 bases short, with 12 bases between. Per the germline V gene, CDR1 is SNHLY and CDR2 is FYNNEI. CDR3 residues: CASRDSLATEAFF. CDR3 nucleotides: TGTGCCAGCAGGGACAGTCTTGCCACTGAAGCTTTCTTT.

V and J are TRBV5-1 and TRBJ1-1, with TRBD1 as a possible D gene (6 bases). Germline CDR1 SGHRS, CDR2 YFSETQ. The CDR3 has 13 residues. Deletions cut 4 bases from V and 5 bases from J, with 12 bases between. CDR3 DNA sequence: TGCGCCAGCAGCACAGAGGGGGGGACTGAAGCTTTCTTT. This gives the protein CASSTEGGTEAFF. Supplemented by reference TRBV5-1 and TRBJ1-1, the full variable domain reads KAGVTQTPRYLIKTRGQQVTLSCSPISGHRSVSWYQQTPGQGLQFLFEYFSETQRNKGNFPGRFSGRQFSNSRSEMNVSTLELGDSALYLCASSTEGGTEAFFGQGTRLTVV.

This chain uses TRBV28 with TRBJ2-1, with TRBD2 matching 10 bases. This CDR3 has 17 residues. The trim removed 4 bases at V and 4 bases at J, leaving 10 bases unmatched. Germline V CDR1 and CDR2: MDHEN, SYDVKM. CDR3 DNA sequence: TGTGCCAGCAGTTCGTTTCTCACTAGCGGGAAATACAATGAGCAGTTCTTC. The encoded protein is CASSSFLTSGKYNEQFF.